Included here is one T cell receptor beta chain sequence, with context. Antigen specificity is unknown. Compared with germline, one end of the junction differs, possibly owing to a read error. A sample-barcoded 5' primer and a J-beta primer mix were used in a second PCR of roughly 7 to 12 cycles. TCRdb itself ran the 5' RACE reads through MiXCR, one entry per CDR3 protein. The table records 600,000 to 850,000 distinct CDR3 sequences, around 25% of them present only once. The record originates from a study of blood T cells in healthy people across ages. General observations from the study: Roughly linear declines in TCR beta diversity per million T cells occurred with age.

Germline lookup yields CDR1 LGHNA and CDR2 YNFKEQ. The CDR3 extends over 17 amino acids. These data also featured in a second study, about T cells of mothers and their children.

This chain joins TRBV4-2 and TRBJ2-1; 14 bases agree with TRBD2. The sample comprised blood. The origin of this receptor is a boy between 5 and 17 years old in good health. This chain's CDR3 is CASSPEAGLAGDAYTYF. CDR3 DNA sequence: TGTGCCAGCAGCCCAGAAGCGGGACTAGCGGGAGACGCCTATACGTACTTC.